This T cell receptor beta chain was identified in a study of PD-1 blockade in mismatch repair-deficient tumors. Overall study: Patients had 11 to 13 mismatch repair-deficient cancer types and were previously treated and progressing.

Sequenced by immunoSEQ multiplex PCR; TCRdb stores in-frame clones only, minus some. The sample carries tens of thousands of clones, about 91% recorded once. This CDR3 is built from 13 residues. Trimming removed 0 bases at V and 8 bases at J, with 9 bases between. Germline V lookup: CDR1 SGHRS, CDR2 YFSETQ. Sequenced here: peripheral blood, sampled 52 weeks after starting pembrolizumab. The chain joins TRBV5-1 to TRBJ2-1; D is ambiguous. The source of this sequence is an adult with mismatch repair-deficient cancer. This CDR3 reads CASSLGRTYEQFF. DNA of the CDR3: TGCGCCAGCAGCTTGGGCAGGACCTATGAGCAGTTCTTC.